This T cell receptor (beta chain) was sequenced in a study of yellow fever vaccine responses in identical twins. Findings and caveats of the study: Twins' vaccine T cell response reportedly gave the appearance of partial convergence and partial personalization.

CDR1 is PRHDT, CDR2 FYEKMQ, per germline (reference sequence). J lost 10 bases, V lost 6 bases, and 8 bases had no gene match. CDR3 size: 12 residues. Points on this clonotype: The target antigen is unknown.

From the RT-PCR reads, TCRdb called clonotypes with MiXCR, one entry per CDR3 protein. This table holds around 2,800 distinct CDR3 sequences, 75% to 85% found once. This TCR was sampled from a female donor who received the yellow fever vaccine. The rearrangement uses TRBV13 and TRBJ1-2, with 7 bases identical to TRBD1. Sequences were derived from T cells from blood (PBMCs), unsorted or a sorted subset (not recorded which), sampled before or after yellow fever vaccination (not recorded which). CDR3 sequence reads: CASRASGGAYTF. The CDR3 DNA reads as TGTGCCAGCAGGGCATCAGGGGGAGCCTACACCTTC.